Below, 10 T cell receptor beta chains from the same sample are listed, as sequenced in a study of cytomegalovirus exposure and HLA in healthy donors. Vbeta (60) and Jbeta (13) primers were used in the PCR. Only in-frame clones appear in the TCRdb table, and some are missing; sequencing was by immunoSEQ multiplex PCR. The sample consists of about 150,000 clones, 60% to 80% of them appearing once. Sequencing input: PBMCs. The receptors were sampled from a male donor in good health and CMV-seronegative.

V gene TRBV7-9 combines with J gene TRBJ2-4; D not resolved. This CDR3 contains 12 residues. Germline loops: CDR1 SEHNR, CDR2 FQNEAQ (reference sequence). Trimming removed 0 bases at V and 7 bases at J, with 4 bases between. Here the CDR3 DNA reads TGTGCCAGCAGCTTAGCTCCGAACATTCAGTACTTC. Translation: CASSLAPNIQYF.

This clone showed up just once. This chain uses TRBV27 with TRBJ2-1; 11 bases map to TRBD2. V shed 3 bases and J 3 bases; nucleotides not matched to a gene: 10. CDR3 length: 18 residues. CDR1 MNHEY and CDR2 SMNVEV come from the germline V gene (reference sequence). DNA for the CDR3: TGTGCCAGCAGTTTCTCACCGGGACTAGCGGCGCTCTACAATGAGCAGTTCTTC. Translating it yields CASSFSPGLAALYNEQFF.

V gene TRBV18 combines with J gene TRBJ1-1; the D gene is possibly TRBD1 (5 bases). There are 14 residues in the CDR3. Germline CDR1 and CDR2: KGHSH and LQKENI. Trimming cost V 3 bases and J 3 bases, with 11 bases left between them. The CDR3 loop reads CASSPEFRDTEAFF. The DNA for the CDR3 is TGTGCCAGCTCACCGGAGTTCAGGGACACTGAAGCTTTCTTT.

There are a few counts of this clone. The chain joins TRBV7-2 to TRBJ2-1; D possibly corresponds to TRBD2 (6 bases). Germline CDR1 reads SGHTA; CDR2 reads FQGNSA. The length of the CDR3 is 16 residues. V was trimmed by 5 bases and J by 2 bases, leaving 16 bases between them. CDR3 in DNA: TGTGCCAGCAGCGTTATCCTGGAGGGGACCTACAATGAGCAGTTCTTC. It specifies CASSVILEGTYNEQFF.

V is TRBV30 and J is TRBJ2-3, with 12 bases identical to TRBD2. V was pared by 1 base and J by 4 bases, with 3 bases of the junction left unmatched. The CDR3 contains 15 residues. Per the germline V gene, CDR1 is GTSNPN and CDR2 is SVGIG (reference sequence). The CDR3 coding sequence is TGTGCCTGGAGTGAACTAGCGGGGGGTTCAGATACGCAGTATTTT. Its translation is CAWSELAGGSDTQYF. The full variable domain, completed using reference TRBV30 and TRBJ2-3, is SQTIHQWPATLVQPVGSPLSLECTVEGTSNPNLYWYRQAAGRGLQLLFYSVGIGQISSEVPQNLSASRPQDRQFILSSKKLLLSDSGFYLCAWSELAGGSDTQYFGPGTRLTVL.

A remark on this clone: This sample includes further DNA sequences coding for the same CDR3. V and J are TRBV30 and TRBJ1-5; 8 nucleotides line up with TRBD1. The V and J ends lost 3 bases and 5 bases, in that order; junction bases with no gene match: 3. The CDR3 length is 13 residues. The germline CDR1 and CDR2 sequences are GTSNPN and SVGIG (reference sequence). The CDR3 loop is CAWRGQEYQPQHF. The CDR3 coding sequence is TGTGCCTGGAGGGGACAGGAGTATCAGCCCCAGCATTTT.

The chain recombines TRBV29-1 with TRBJ2-3, with 10 bases that match TRBD2. The CDR3 is made up of 16 amino acids. J was trimmed by 3 bases and V by 8 bases; bases with no gene match: 14. Germline assignment: CDR1 SQVTM and CDR2 ANQGSEA. For the CDR3, the DNA is TGCAGCCCCCTTCCCACTAGCGGGAAGGGGACAGATACGCAGTATTTT. Translated: CSPLPTSGKGTDTQYF.

The chain links TRBV9 to TRBJ1-2, with 9 nucleotides matching TRBD1. CDR1 and CDR2 from the germline V gene are SGDLS and YYNGEE. J gave up 1 base and V 0 bases, and 4 bases lay outside the gene matches. The CDR3 has 16 amino acids. Written as DNA, the CDR3 is TGTGCCAGCAGCGTAGTAGGGACAGGGATTAACTATGGCTACACCTTC. As protein: CASSVVGTGINYGYTF.

This sequence joins TRBV4-3 and TRBJ1-4; tentatively, D is TRBD1 (5 bases). Looked up from germline, CDR1 is LGHNA and CDR2 is YSLEER. V gave up 0 bases and J gave up 8 bases, with 16 bases separating them. The CDR3 extends over 16 amino acids. CDR3 DNA: TGCGCCAGCAGCCAAGACGGGGGGACCTTCCGGGAAAAACTGTTTTTT. Its protein is CASSQDGGTFREKLFF.

J is TRBJ1-2 and V is TRBV4-1; no clear D gene. With 1 base removed from V and 6 bases from J, the gap between germline ends came to 12 bases. The CDR3 is 14 residues long. Germline V gene lookup returns CDR1 MGHRA and CDR2 YSYEKL. CDR3 sequence: CASSQVPGSDGYTF. The CDR3 region has the DNA TGCGCCAGCAGCCAAGTACCGGGGTCCGATGGCTACACCTTC.